This TCR beta chain was documented in a study of T cells in Graves' hyperthyroidism and ophthalmopathy. Amplified TCR beta CDR3 regions derived from RNA transcripts. The HTBI set primed first-round TCR CDR3 RT-PCR. TCRdb re-called the multiplex PCR reads through MiXCR, storing one row per CDR3 protein. Of around 610,000 distinct CDR3 sequences in the sample, 14% to 15% are singletons; the top ten hold roughly 4.5%. Inclusion characteristics of ophthalmopathy patients comprised a Clinical Activity Score of at least 3, a NOSPECS grade of at least 4, and duration under 3 months. In this sample, this clonotype turned up many times. What it binds is unknown. This CDR3 has 18 residues. V lost 1 base to trimming and J lost 4 bases, with 20 bases between them. Study results and limitations: A 13 V-J signature model discriminated ophthalmopathy versus stable hyperthyroidism. Model output signaled ophthalmopathy a median roughly six months ahead of onset. The blood repertoire included most of the expanded thyroid clonotypes above 0.001.

J is TRBJ1-5 and V is TRBV12-3 or TRBV12-4; D is possibly TRBD1 (6 bases). The sequence derives from a woman in her forties with Graves' ophthalmopathy. Sequenced sample: blood. DNA of the CDR3: TGTGCCAGCAGTTTAGAACCCGGGCAGGGGTGGATTAATCAGCCCCAGCATTTT. Translating gives CASSLEPGQGWINQPQHF.